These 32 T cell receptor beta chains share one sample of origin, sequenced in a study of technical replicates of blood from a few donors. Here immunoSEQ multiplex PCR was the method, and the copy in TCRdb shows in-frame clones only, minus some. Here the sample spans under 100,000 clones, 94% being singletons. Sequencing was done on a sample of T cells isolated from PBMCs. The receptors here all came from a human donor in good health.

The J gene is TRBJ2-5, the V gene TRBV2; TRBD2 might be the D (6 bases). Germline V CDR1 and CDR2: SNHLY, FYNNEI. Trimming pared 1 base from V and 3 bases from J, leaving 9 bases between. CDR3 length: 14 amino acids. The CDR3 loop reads CASSEDGGKETQYF. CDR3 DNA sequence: TGTGCCAGCAGTGAAGATGGGGGGAAAGAGACCCAGTACTTC.

The CDR3 sequence is CASSFFQGAQVDEQYF. CDR3 sequence (DNA): TGTGCCAGCAGCTTTTTCCAGGGGGCTCAGGTGGACGAGCAGTACTTC. V and J are TRBV7-6 and TRBJ2-7; TRBD1 agrees at 8 bases. The germline V gene has CDR1 SGHVS and CDR2 FNYEAQ. The CDR3 has 16 residues. V lost 3 bases to trimming and J lost 5 bases; unmatched junction nucleotides: 12.

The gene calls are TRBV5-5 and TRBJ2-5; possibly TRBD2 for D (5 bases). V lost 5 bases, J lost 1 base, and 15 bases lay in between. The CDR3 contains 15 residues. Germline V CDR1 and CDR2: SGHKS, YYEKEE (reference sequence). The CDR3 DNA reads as TGTGCCAGCAGTGTCCGGGATCACCCCCAAGAGACCCAGTACTTC. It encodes CASSVRDHPQETQYF.

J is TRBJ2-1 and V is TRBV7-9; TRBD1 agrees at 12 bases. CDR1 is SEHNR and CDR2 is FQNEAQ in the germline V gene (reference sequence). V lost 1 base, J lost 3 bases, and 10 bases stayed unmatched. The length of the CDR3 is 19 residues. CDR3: CASSLEGQGAVPFYNEQFF. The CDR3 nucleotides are TGTGCCAGCAGCTTAGAGGGACAGGGGGCCGTTCCTTTCTACAATGAGCAGTTCTTC.

The CDR3 region has the DNA TGTGCCAGCGGCCGTCTAGCGGGGGGTCCCGGTAGCTCCTACGAGCAGTACTTC. The encoded protein is CASGRLAGGPGSSYEQYF. The chain links TRBV27 to TRBJ2-7, with 11 bases identical to TRBD2. The CDR3 consists of 18 residues. V lost 8 bases to trimming and J lost 0 bases; unmatched junction nucleotides: 15. Germline values: CDR1 MNHEY, CDR2 SMNVEV (reference sequence).

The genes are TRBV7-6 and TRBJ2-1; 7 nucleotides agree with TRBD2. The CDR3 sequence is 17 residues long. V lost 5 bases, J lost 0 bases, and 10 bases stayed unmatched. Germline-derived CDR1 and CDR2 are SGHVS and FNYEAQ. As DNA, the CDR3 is TGTGCCAGCAGCAAACTTGGACTAGTAAGCTCCTACAATGAGCAGTTCTTC. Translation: CASSKLGLVSSYNEQFF.

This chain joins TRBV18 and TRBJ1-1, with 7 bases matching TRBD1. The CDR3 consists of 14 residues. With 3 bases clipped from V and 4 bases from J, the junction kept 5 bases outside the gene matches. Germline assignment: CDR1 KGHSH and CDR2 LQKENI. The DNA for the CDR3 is TGTGCCAGCTCACCTGAGGGGGCTGGCACTGAAGCTTTCTTT. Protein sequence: CASSPEGAGTEAFF.

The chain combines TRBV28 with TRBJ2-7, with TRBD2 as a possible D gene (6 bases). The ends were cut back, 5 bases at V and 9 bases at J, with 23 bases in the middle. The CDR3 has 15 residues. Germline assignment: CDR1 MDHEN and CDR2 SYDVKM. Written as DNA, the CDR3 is TGTGCCAGCAGTGCCCGGCTAGTAGCTAGGCGGGGGCAGTACTTC. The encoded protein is CASSARLVARRGQYF.

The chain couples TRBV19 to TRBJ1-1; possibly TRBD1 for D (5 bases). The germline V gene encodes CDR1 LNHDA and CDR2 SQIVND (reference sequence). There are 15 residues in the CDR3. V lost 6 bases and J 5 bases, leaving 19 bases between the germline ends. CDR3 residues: CASSKQVGGGTEAFF. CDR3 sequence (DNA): TGTGCCAGTAGCAAACAGGTGGGGGGGGGAACTGAAGCTTTCTTT. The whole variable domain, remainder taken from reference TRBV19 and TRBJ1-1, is DGGITQSPKYLFRKEGQNVTLSCEQNLNHDAMYWYRQDPGQGLRLIYYSQIVNDFQKGDIAEGYSVSREKKESFPLTVTSAQKNPTAFYLCASSKQVGGGTEAFFGQGTRLTVV.

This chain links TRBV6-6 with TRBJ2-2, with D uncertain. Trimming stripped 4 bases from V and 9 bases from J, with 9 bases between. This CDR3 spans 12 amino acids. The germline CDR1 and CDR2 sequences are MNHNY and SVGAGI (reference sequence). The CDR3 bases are TGTGCCAGCAGTTCTCAGTCCTGGGAGCTGTTTTTT. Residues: CASSSQSWELFF.

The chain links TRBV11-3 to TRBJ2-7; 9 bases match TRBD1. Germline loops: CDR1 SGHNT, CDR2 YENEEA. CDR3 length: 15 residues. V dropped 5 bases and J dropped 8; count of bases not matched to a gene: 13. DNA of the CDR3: TGTGCCAGCAGCGGGGGTGGACAGGGGAGTGAGCAGCAGTACTTC. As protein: CASSGGGQGSEQQYF.

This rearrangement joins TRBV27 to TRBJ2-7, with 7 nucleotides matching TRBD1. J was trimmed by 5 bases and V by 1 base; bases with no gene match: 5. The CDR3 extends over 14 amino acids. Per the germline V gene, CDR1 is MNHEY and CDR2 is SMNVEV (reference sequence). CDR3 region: CASSLFPDRNEQYF. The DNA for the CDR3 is TGTGCCAGCAGTTTATTTCCGGACAGGAACGAGCAGTACTTC.

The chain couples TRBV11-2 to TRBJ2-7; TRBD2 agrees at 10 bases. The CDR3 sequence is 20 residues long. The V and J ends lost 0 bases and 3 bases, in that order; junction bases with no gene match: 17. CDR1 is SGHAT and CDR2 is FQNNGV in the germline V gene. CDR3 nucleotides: TGTGCCAGCAGCTTAGAAGTGGTACTAGCGGGAAAGTCCTGGGTCTACGAGCAGTACTTC. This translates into CASSLEVVLAGKSWVYEQYF.

The CDR3 DNA reads as TGTGCCAGCAGAGGGACTAGCGGGGGGCGCCGCTCCTACGAGCAGTACTTC. Its translation is CASRGTSGGRRSYEQYF. The chain joins TRBV2 to TRBJ2-7; the match to TRBD2 covers 15 bases. This CDR3 has 17 amino acids. The V and J ends lost 6 bases and 0 bases, in that order; junction bases with no gene match: 6. Germline CDR1 SNHLY, CDR2 FYNNEI.

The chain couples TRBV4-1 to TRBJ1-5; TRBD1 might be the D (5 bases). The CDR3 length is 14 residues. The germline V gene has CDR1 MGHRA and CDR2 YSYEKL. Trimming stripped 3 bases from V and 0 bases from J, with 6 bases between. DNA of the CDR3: TGCGCCAGCAGCCACAGGGTTAGCAATCAGCCCCAGCATTTT. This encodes CASSHRVSNQPQHF.

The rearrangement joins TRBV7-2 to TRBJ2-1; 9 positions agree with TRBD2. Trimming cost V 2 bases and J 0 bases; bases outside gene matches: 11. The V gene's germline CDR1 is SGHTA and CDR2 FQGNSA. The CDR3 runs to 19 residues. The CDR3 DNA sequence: TGTGCCAGCAGCTTAAAAGGTCTAGCGGGGACGAGCTCCTACAATGAGCAGTTCTTC. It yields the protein CASSLKGLAGTSSYNEQFF.

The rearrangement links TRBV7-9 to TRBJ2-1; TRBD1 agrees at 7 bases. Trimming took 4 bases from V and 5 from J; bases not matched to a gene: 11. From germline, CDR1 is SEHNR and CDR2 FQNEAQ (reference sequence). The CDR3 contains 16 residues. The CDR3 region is CASSSRTGPRNNEQFF. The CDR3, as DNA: TGTGCCAGCAGCTCACGGACAGGACCCCGTAACAATGAGCAGTTCTTC.

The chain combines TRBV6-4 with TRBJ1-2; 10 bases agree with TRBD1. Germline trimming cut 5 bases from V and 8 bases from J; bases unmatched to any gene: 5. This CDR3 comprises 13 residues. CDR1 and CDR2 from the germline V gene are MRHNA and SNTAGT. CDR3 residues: CASSTDRGLGYTF. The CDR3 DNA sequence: TGTGCCAGCAGTACAGACAGGGGGCTAGGCTACACCTTC.

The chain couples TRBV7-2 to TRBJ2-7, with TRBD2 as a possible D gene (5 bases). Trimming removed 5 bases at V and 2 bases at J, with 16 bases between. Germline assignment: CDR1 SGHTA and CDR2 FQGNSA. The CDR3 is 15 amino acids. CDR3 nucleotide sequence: TGTGCCAGCAGCCGTTCTAGCACCCCAACCTACGAGCAGTACTTC. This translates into CASSRSSTPTYEQYF.

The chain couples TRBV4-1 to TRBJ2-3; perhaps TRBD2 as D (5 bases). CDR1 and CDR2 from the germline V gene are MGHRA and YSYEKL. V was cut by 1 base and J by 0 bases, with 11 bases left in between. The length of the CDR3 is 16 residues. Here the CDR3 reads CASSQVLAASTDTQYF. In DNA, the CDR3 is TGCGCCAGCAGCCAAGTTCTAGCAGCTAGCACAGATACGCAGTATTTT.

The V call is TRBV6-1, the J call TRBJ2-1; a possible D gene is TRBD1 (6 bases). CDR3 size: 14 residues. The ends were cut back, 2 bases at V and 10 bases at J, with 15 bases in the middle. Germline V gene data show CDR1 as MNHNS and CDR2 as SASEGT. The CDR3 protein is CASSETREGGEQFF. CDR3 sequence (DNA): TGTGCCAGCAGTGAAACTAGAGAAGGGGGAGAGCAGTTCTTC.

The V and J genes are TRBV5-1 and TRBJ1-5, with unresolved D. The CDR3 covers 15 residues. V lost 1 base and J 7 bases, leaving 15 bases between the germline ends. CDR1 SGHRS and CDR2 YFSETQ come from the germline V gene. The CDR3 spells CASSLSPQSSQPQHF. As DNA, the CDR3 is TGCGCCAGCAGCTTGAGTCCACAGAGCAGCCAGCCCCAGCATTTT.

This CDR3 is CASSLEGVHQLSYNEQFF. For the CDR3, the DNA is TGCGCCAGCAGCCTCGAGGGGGTCCACCAACTTTCCTACAATGAGCAGTTCTTC. V and J are TRBV4-1 and TRBJ2-1; tentatively, D is TRBD1 (6 bases). V was shortened by 4 bases and J by 1 base, with 20 bases between the two germline ends. The CDR3 loop spans 18 amino acids. The germline gives CDR1 MGHRA, CDR2 YSYEKL.

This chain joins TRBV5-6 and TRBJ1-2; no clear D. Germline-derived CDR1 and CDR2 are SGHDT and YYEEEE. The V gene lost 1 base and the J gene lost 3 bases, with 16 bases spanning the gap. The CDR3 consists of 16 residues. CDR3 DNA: TGTGCCAGCAGCTTGTTTGTTCCGACAAATTACTATGGCTACACCTTC. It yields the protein CASSLFVPTNYYGYTF.

The CDR3 nucleotides are TGTGCCAGCAGGCGATCGGACACTGAAGCTTTCTTT. This sequence encodes CASRRSDTEAFF. The chain has TRBV5-4 and TRBJ1-1; D ambiguous. V was shortened by 5 bases and J by 3 bases, with 8 bases between the two germline ends. CDR3 size: 12 residues. Per the germline V gene, CDR1 is SGHNT and CDR2 is YYREEE (reference sequence).

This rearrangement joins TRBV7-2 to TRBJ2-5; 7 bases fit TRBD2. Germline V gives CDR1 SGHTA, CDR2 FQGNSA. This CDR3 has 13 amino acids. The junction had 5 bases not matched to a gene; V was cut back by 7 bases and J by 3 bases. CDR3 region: CASNRGVEETQYF. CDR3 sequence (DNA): TGTGCCAGCAACCGGGGGGTAGAAGAGACCCAGTACTTC. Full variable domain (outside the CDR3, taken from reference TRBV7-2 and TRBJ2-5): GAGVSQSPSNKVTEKGKDVELRCDPISGHTALYWYRQSLGQGLEFLIYFQGNSAPDKSGLPSDRFSAERTGGSVSTLTIQRTQQEDSAVYLCASNRGVEETQYFGPGTRLLVL.

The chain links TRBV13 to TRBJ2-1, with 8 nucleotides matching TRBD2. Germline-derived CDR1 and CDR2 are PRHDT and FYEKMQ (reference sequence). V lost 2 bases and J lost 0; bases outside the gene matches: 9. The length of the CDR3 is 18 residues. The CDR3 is CASSLPTSAGASYNEQFF. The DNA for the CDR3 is TGTGCCAGCAGCTTACCCACCTCAGCGGGAGCCTCCTACAATGAGCAGTTCTTC.

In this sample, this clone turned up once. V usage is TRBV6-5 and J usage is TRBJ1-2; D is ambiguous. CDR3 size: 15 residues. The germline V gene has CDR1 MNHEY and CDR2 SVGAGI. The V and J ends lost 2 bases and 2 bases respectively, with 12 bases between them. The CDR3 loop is CASSYGWAMNYGYTF. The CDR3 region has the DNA TGTGCCAGCAGTTACGGCTGGGCGATGAACTATGGCTACACCTTC.

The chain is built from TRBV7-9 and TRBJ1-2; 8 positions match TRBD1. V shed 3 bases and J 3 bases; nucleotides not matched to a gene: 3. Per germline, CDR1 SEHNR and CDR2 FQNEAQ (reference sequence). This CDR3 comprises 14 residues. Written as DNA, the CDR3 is TGTGCCAGCAGCTTCGGACAGGGAGACTATGGCTACACCTTC. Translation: CASSFGQGDYGYTF.

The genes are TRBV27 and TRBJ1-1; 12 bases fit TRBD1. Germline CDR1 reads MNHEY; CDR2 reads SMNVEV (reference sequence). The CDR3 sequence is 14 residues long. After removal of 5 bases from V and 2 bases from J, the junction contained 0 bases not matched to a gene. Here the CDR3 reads CASSGTGGNTEAFF. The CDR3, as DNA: TGTGCCAGCAGTGGGACAGGGGGCAACACTGAAGCTTTCTTT.

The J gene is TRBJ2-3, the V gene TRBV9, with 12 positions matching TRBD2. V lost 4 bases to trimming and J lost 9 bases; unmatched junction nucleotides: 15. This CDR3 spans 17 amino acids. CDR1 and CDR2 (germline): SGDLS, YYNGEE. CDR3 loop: CASSPPTSGGPRGTQYF. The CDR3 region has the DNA TGTGCCAGCAGCCCCCCCACTAGCGGGGGGCCGCGGGGGACGCAGTATTTT.

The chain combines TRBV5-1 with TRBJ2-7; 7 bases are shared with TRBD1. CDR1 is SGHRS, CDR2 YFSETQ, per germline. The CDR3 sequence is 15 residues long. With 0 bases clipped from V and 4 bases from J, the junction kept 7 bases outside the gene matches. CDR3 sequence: CASSLATGIAYEQYF. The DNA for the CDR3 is TGCGCCAGCAGCTTGGCGACAGGGATTGCTTACGAGCAGTACTTC. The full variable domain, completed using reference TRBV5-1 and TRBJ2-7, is KAGVTQTPRYLIKTRGQQVTLSCSPISGHRSVSWYQQTPGQGLQFLFEYFSETQRNKGNFPGRFSGRQFSNSRSEMNVSTLELGDSALYLCASSLATGIAYEQYFGPGTRLTVT.